The sequence of this TCR beta chain was determined in a study of blood T cells in healthy people across ages. Across the whole study: The template switching approach captured approximately one barcoded beta molecule for every two T cells. Study-level findings and limits: Whereas aged donors had fewer naive CD4+ cells, long-lived donors had more of them and higher diversity. A strong correlation between TCR beta diversity and naive T cell percentage was seen.

Using a J-beta primer mix together with a sample-barcoded 5' primer, a second PCR was run for roughly 6 to 12 cycles. Every sample produced at least 3 million CDR3-containing paired-end reads. TCRdb processed the 5' RACE reads anew with MiXCR; each CDR3 protein has one entry. The sample lists over 1,500,000 distinct CDR3 sequences; roughly 43% were seen once. This clonotype was detected a few times. Antigen unknown. Trimming stripped 4 bases from V and 6 bases from J, with 14 bases between. Germline CDR1 and CDR2: MGHRA and YSYEKL. The CDR3 loop spans 14 amino acids. This sequence joins TRBV4-1 and TRBJ2-3; D gene ambiguous. This TCR was sampled from a human donor in good health. Sequencing was carried out using blood. In DNA form, the CDR3 reads TGCGCCAGCAGCCTTACGGAAGGTGCCGATACGCAGTATTTT. Translated: CASSLTEGADTQYF.